The 21 T cell receptor beta chains presented below share a single source sample, sequenced in a study of cytomegalovirus exposure and HLA in healthy donors. The PCR employed 60 Vbeta primers together with 13 Jbeta primers. Profiled with immunoSEQ multiplex PCR; TCRdb holds only in-frame clones, not every one. The sample records 110,000 to 150,000 clones, around 75% being singletons. The sequenced sample was PBMCs. All receptors come from a young woman in good health and CMV-seronegative.

This chain uses TRBV14 with TRBJ2-2, with D hard to call. CDR3 size: 13 residues. The germline V gene encodes CDR1 SGHDN and CDR2 FVKESK. Trimming removed 0 bases at V and 7 bases at J, with 6 bases between. The CDR3 loop reads CASSQDFGGELFF. In DNA, the CDR3 is TGTGCCAGCAGCCAAGATTTCGGCGGGGAGCTGTTTTTT.

The chain combines TRBV7-3 with TRBJ1-6, with D possibly being TRBD1 (6 bases). V lost 4 bases and J 8 bases, leaving 15 bases between the germline ends. Germline V lookup: CDR1 SGHTA, CDR2 FQGTGA. This CDR3 has 15 residues. CDR3 coding DNA: TGTGCCAGCAGCTCACAGGGTTTAAGGGATTCACCCCTCCACTTT. As protein: CASSSQGLRDSPLHF.

V and J are TRBV7-2 and TRBJ2-2; D is unclear. The CDR3 contains 12 residues. V was pared by 3 bases and J by 8 bases, with 7 bases between. The germline V gene encodes CDR1 SGHTA and CDR2 FQGNSA. The CDR3 reads CASSLRLGELFF. Written as DNA, the CDR3 is TGTGCCAGCAGCTTGAGGTTGGGGGAGCTGTTTTTT. Full variable domain (missing parts from reference TRBV7-2 and TRBJ2-2): GAGVSQSPSNKVTEKGKDVELRCDPISGHTALYWYRQSLGQGLEFLIYFQGNSAPDKSGLPSDRFSAERTGGSVSTLTIQRTQQEDSAVYLCASSLRLGELFFGEGSRLTVL.

The chain uses TRBV6-6 and TRBJ1-2; tentatively, D is TRBD1 (5 bases). This CDR3 spans 13 amino acids. V was clipped by 6 bases and J by 8 bases, with 16 bases between them. Germline-derived CDR1 and CDR2 are MNHNY and SVGAGI (reference sequence). CDR3 nucleotide sequence: TGTGCCAGCAGGGGCTCAGGGAGGAGCGGCTACACCTTC. Translated, it gives CASRGSGRSGYTF.

As concerns this clone: The junction departs from the called germline gene at one end, perhaps through a read error. The chain is built from TRBV7-9 and TRBJ1-1; D unclear. Per germline, CDR1 SEHNR and CDR2 FQNEAQ (reference sequence). The CDR3 contains 15 residues. This CDR3 is CSSSFIQVPNTEAFF. The CDR3 nucleotides are TGTTCCAGCAGCTTCATTCAGGTGCCTAACACTGAAGCTTTCTTT.

This clone turned up a few times. The chain has TRBV18 and TRBJ1-1; D ambiguous. There are 14 residues in the CDR3. V was trimmed by 4 bases and J by 0 bases, leaving 9 bases between them. In germline, CDR1 is KGHSH, CDR2 LQKENI. CDR3: CASSQGSMNTEAFF. The CDR3 DNA is TGTGCCAGCTCACAAGGGAGTATGAACACTGAAGCTTTCTTT.

The chain combines TRBV6-5 with TRBJ1-5; perhaps TRBD1 as D (5 bases). CDR3 length: 15 residues. Trimming cost V 6 bases and J 0 bases, with 12 bases left between them. The germline V gene encodes CDR1 MNHEY and CDR2 SVGAGI. The CDR3 coding sequence is TGTGCCAGCAGCAGTACAGGTCTTAGCAATCAGCCCCAGCATTTT. Its translation is CASSSTGLSNQPQHF.

The chain uses TRBV28 and TRBJ1-3; D is undetermined. The germline V and J ends were trimmed by 1 base and 2 bases, with 6 bases remaining between them. This CDR3 is 14 amino acids long. CDR1 is MDHEN, CDR2 SYDVKM, per germline. Here the CDR3 reads CASSLSGTGNTIYF. The CDR3 DNA sequence: TGTGCCAGCAGTTTATCGGGGACTGGAAACACCATATATTTT. Drawing the rest from reference TRBV28 and TRBJ1-3, the complete variable domain is DVKVTQSSRYLVKRTGEKVFLECVQDMDHENMFWYRQDPGLGLRLIYFSYDVKMKEKGDIPEGYSVSREKKERFSLILESASTNQTSMYLCASSLSGTGNTIYFGEGSWLTVV.

This clone was counted a few times. The V call is TRBV6-6, the J call TRBJ2-2; possibly TRBD2 for D (5 bases). Germline V gene sequence: CDR1 MNHNY, CDR2 SVGAGI (reference sequence). This CDR3 is 14 amino acids long. V was trimmed by 5 bases and J by 5 bases, leaving 12 bases between them. The CDR3 sequence is CASSPREATGELFF. DNA for the CDR3: TGTGCCAGCAGTCCCCGGGAAGCTACCGGGGAGCTGTTTTTT.

This clone was seen a handful of times. The rearrangement joins TRBV7-9 to TRBJ1-6; no clear D gene. Germline V CDR1 and CDR2: SEHNR, FQNEAQ (reference sequence). The V end lost 1 base, the J end lost 13 bases, and 11 bases lay between the germline ends. This CDR3 is 13 amino acids long. CDR3: CASSLDYLQPLHF. CDR3 DNA: TGTGCCAGCAGCTTAGATTACCTGCAGCCCCTCCACTTT.

This chain connects TRBV6-5 to TRBJ2-2; the D is unclear. Germline V lookup: CDR1 MNHEY, CDR2 SVGAGI. The CDR3 extends over 14 amino acids. The ends were cut back, 3 bases at V and 5 bases at J, with 10 bases in the middle. CDR3 protein: CASSYTGLTGELFF. CDR3 in DNA: TGTGCCAGCAGTTATACGGGTCTGACCGGGGAGCTGTTTTTT.

The V call is TRBV7-9, the J call TRBJ2-7; D perhaps matches TRBD2 (5 bases). This CDR3 comprises 14 residues. Trimming pared 4 bases from V and 2 bases from J, leaving 12 bases between. Germline V gene sequence: CDR1 SEHNR, CDR2 FQNEAQ (reference sequence). The CDR3 coding sequence is TGTGCCAGCAGCTCGCCCGGGAACGCCTACGAGCAGTACGTC. It encodes CASSSPGNAYEQYV.

The chain recombines TRBV7-9 with TRBJ1-6, with TRBD1 as a possible D gene (5 bases). Germline CDR1 SEHNR, CDR2 FQNEAQ (reference sequence). CDR3 size: 14 residues. The germline V and J ends were trimmed by 5 bases and 6 bases, with 11 bases remaining between them. The CDR3 protein is CASSAGRTNSPLHF. DNA of the CDR3: TGTGCCAGCAGCGCGGGACGGACTAATTCACCCCTCCACTTT. The full variable domain, in which reference TRBV7-9 and TRBJ1-6 provide the parts outside the CDR3, is DTGVSQNPRHKITKRGQNVTFRCDPISEHNRLYWYRQTLGQGPEFLTYFQNEAQLEKSRLLSDRFSAERPKGSFSTLEIQRTEQGDSAMYLCASSAGRTNSPLHFGNGTRLTVT.

The DNA for the CDR3 is TGTGCTAGTGGGGGGCACGGGACAGGGGTTTCGTACACTGAAGCTTTCTTT. This codes for CASGGHGTGVSYTEAFF. The gene calls are TRBV12-5 and TRBJ1-1; 10 bases match TRBD1. Germline lookup yields CDR1 LGHNT and CDR2 FRNRAP. Unmatched junction bases numbered 13, after V lost 6 bases and J lost 3 bases. This CDR3 is 17 amino acids long. The full variable domain, completed using reference TRBV12-5 and TRBJ1-1, is DARVTQTPRHKVTEMGQEVTMRCQPILGHNTVFWYRQTMMQGLELLAYFRNRAPLDDSGMPKDRFSAEMPDATLATLKIQPSEPRDSAVYFCASGGHGTGVSYTEAFFGQGTRLTVV.

The sample holds one count of this clone. V gene TRBV28 combines with J gene TRBJ2-7, with D unresolved. Germline CDR1 is MDHEN and CDR2 is SYDVKM. Trimming took off 2 bases at V and 2 bases at J, with 4 bases between the two ends. The CDR3 runs 12 residues. The CDR3 DNA reads TGTGCCAGCAGTTTAGAGGCCTACGAGCAGTACTTC. Translation gives CASSLEAYEQYF.

The chain recombines TRBV28 with TRBJ1-2; weak D call: TRBD1 (5 bases). The length of the CDR3 is 14 residues. V was clipped by 7 bases and J by 5 bases, with 17 bases between them. CDR1 is MDHEN and CDR2 is SYDVKM in the germline V gene. CDR3: CASNYPQGPYGYTF. DNA of the CDR3: TGTGCCAGCAACTATCCTCAGGGCCCGTATGGCTACACCTTC.

The genes are TRBV2 and TRBJ2-7; TRBD2 agrees at 10 bases. With 6 bases clipped from V and 1 base from J, the junction kept 9 bases outside the gene matches. This CDR3 is 16 amino acids long. The germline gives CDR1 SNHLY, CDR2 FYNNEI. The CDR3 sequence: CASSRTSGPLSYEQYF. For the CDR3, the DNA is TGTGCCAGCAGCAGGACTAGCGGTCCACTTTCCTACGAGCAGTACTTC.

The chain has TRBV7-8 and TRBJ2-4; 8 nucleotides agree with TRBD1. Germline V CDR1 and CDR2: SGHVS, FQNEAQ. There are 14 residues in the CDR3. Unmatched junction bases numbered 6, after V lost 5 bases and J lost 6 bases. CDR3 region: CASSPRQGRNIQYF. As DNA, the CDR3 is TGTGCCAGCAGCCCCCGACAGGGGAGAAACATTCAGTACTTC.

This clone was found a few times. The chain couples TRBV5-1 to TRBJ2-1; 7 bases fit TRBD2. J gave up 5 bases and V 4 bases, and 6 bases lay outside the gene matches. CDR1 and CDR2 from the germline V gene are SGHRS and YFSETQ. This CDR3 is 14 amino acids long. The CDR3 here is CASSRSSGNNEQFF. The CDR3 bases are TGCGCCAGCAGCCGGTCTAGCGGCAACAATGAGCAGTTCTTC.

This clone occurred once. The chain employs TRBV10-3 and TRBJ1-5; D unclear. The CDR3 spans 13 residues. Per the germline V gene, CDR1 is ENHRY and CDR2 is SYGVKD. Trimming cost V 10 bases and J 2 bases, with 12 bases left between them. DNA for the CDR3: TGTGCCACCCGGAGGGTCGGCAATCAGCCCCAGCATTTT. Residues: CATRRVGNQPQHF.

The rearrangement joins TRBV18 to TRBJ1-2; 8 nucleotides align to TRBD1. V lost 4 bases and J lost 6; bases outside the gene matches: 7. Germline V gene data show CDR1 as KGHSH and CDR2 as LQKENI. This CDR3 has 14 amino acids. CDR3 residues: CASSRGQDQNGYTF. Written as DNA, the CDR3 is TGTGCCAGCTCACGGGGACAGGATCAAAATGGCTACACCTTC.